Below are 2 T cell receptor beta chains sequenced from a single sample in a study of blood T cell repertoires in COVID-19. This table comes from immunoSEQ multiplex PCR, and its TCRdb copy is limited to in-frame clones, with some not included. The sample has nearly 250,000 clones, around nine tenths seen once. Sequencing input: peripheral blood. The source of these receptors is a woman aged 55-69 years who had recovered from COVID-19.

The CDR3 coding sequence is TGTGCCAGCAGCTTATTCAGGCTAGCCAAAAACATTCAGTACTTC. It encodes CASSLFRLAKNIQYF. The V call is TRBV5-6, the J call TRBJ2-4; D not certain. Germline V lookup: CDR1 SGHDT, CDR2 YYEEEE. There are 15 residues in the CDR3. Trimming pared 2 bases from V and 0 bases from J, leaving 9 bases between.

V is TRBV5-1 and J is TRBJ2-7; 7 bases are a match to TRBD1. Germline V CDR1 and CDR2: SGHRS, YFSETQ. CDR3 length: 15 residues. V lost 0 bases, J lost 7 bases, and 10 bases stayed unmatched. This chain's CDR3 is CASSLEGQYGREQYF. The CDR3 DNA reads as TGCGCCAGCAGCTTGGAGGGACAGTACGGTCGAGAGCAGTACTTC.